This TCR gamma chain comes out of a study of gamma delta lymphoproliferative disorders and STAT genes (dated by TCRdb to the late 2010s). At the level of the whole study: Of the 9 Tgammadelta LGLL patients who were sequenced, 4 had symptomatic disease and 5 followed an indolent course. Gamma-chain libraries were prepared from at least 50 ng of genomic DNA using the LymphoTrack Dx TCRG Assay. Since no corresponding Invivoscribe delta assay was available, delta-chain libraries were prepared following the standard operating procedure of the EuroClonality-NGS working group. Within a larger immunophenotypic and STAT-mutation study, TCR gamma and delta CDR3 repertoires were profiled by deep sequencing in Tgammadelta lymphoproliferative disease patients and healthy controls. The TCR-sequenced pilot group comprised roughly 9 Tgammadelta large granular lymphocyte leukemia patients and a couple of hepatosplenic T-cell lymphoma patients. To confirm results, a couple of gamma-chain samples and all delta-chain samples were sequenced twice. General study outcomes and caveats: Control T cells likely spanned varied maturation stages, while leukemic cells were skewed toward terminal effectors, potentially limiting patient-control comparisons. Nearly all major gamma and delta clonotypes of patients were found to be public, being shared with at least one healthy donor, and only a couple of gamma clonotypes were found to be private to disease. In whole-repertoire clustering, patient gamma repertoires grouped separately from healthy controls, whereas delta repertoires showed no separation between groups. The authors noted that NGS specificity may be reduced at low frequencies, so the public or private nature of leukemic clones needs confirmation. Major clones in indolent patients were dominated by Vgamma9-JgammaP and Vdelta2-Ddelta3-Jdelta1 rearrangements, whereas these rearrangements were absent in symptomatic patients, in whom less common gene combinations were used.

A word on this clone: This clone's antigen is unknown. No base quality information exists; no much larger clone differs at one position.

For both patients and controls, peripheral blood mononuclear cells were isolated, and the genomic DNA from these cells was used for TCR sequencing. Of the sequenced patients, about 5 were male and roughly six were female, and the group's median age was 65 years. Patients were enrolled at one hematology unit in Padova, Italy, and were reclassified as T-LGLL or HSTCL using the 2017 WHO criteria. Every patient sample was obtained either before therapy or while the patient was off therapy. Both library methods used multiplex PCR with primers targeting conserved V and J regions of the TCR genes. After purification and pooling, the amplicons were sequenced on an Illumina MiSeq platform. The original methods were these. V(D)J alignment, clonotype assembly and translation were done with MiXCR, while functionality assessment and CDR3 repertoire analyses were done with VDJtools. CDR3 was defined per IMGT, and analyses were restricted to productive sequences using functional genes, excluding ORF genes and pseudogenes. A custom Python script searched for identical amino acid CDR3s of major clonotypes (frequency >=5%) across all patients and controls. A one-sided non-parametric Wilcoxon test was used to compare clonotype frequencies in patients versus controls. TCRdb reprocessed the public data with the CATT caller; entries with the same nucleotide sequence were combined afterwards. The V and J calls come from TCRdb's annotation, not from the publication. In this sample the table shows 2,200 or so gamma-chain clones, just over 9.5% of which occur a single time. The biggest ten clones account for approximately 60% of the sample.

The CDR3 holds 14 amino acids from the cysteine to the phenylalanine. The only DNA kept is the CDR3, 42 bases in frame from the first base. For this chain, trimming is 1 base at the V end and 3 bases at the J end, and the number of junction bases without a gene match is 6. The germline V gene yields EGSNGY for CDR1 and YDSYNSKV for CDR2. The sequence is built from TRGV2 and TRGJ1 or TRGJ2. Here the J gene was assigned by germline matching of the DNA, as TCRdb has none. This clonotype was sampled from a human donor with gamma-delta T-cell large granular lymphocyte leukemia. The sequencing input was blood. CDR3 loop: CATWDGLCYYKKLF. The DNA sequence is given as TGTGCCACCTGGGACGGACTATGTTATTATAAGAAACTCTTT.